This TCR beta chain was captured in a study of shared clonotypes between healthy human individuals (dated by TCRdb to 2020 to 2022). For the study in its entirety: A couple of women and a few men aged 18 to 49 years were included in the cohort. For each donor, three plates each were used for CD4 naive and CD4 memory, two plates were used for CD8 naive, and one plate was used for CD8 memory. To estimate repertoire size and how much clonotypes are shared between individuals, the study performed deep sequencing of blood TCR repertoires from a handful of healthy adults. To increase sequencing depth and limit assay-specific biases, different laboratories used diverse techniques to prepare libraries and sequence TCR repertoires. Each donor's leukapheresis produced roughly between roughly 0.94 and 9.5 billion PBMCs.

Using the deep immunoSEQ assay, TCR CDR3 regions were amplified from genomic DNA by multiplex PCR. Extracted genomic DNA from each cell subset was spread evenly across all wells of several immunoSEQ 96-well plates, with each plate serving as a replicate. For sorted subsets, 200 to 250 ng of genomic DNA, equivalent to some 33,000 T cell genomes, went into each replicate PCR. Purified libraries were measured with a Qubit 3.0 fluorometer, size-checked on a Bioanalyzer 2100, and measured again with the KAPA Library Quantification kit. A separate single-read 150-cycle Illumina NextSeq 550 flow cell was used to sequence each immunoSEQ 96-well plate. The published analysis was carried out like this. The immunoSEQ output contained only junctional sequences without quality scores, so filtering could not match that applied to full-length reads. To assign V/J genes and CDR3, sequences were annotated against IMGT germline references using PyIR, a Python wrapper for IgBLAST v1.9. Reads with weak V/J assignments (E-value above 1e-6), missing CDR3, stop codons, out-of-frame junctions, or ambiguous translated residues were removed. V3J clonotypes were defined as sequences sharing an identical inferred V gene, J gene, and CDR3 amino acid sequence. Percentage overlap between repertoires was calculated by dividing the number of shared unique clonotypes by the size of the smaller repertoire. Repertoire richness was assessed with RTK rarefaction, the Chao1 estimator, and Recon v2.1 estimates of unobserved clonotypes. Generation probabilities were computed with OLGA for all TCRbeta clonotypes obtained by the gDNA method from a few donors. Held by TCRdb, this immuneACCESS table contains in-frame sequences only and omits some clones. Under half of the omission traces to an unresolved V gene where checked; the cause of the rest is unknown. V and J calls and clone size are given by that table; D and trimming were obtained from the DNA. Here the sample has some 2,500,000 clones; approximately 90% occur a single time. The ten most abundant clones make up approximately 0.4% of the sample.

As for this clone: The clone's antigen remains unknown. Base qualities were left out, and no much larger clone turns up one base away.

Healthy HIV-negative adults with no recently reported acute infections or vaccinations were included as donors. All donors were Caucasian adults living in Nashville, Tennessee, USA. Magnetic negative selection was used to enrich CD4+ T cells, after which naive cells were positively selected on CD45RA and the negative fraction became the memory subset. After blood collection by leukapheresis, PBMCs were isolated using Ficoll-Histopaque density gradient centrifugation and then cryopreserved in the vapor phase of liquid nitrogen. Analytical flow cytometry was used to check the purity and quantity of every magnetically sorted T cell population. Genomic DNA was isolated from every sorted fraction and measured by UV absorbance on a Nanodrop 2000c. The paper as a whole reports these results and caveats: Pairwise subsampling indicated that sequencing depth was expected to affect the degree of clonotype sharing among donors. The small number of donors limited the genetic and exposure-history diversity represented. Across four donors, around 5% of naive CD4, roughly 3.3% of naive CD8, 2.3% of memory CD4, and under 0.45% of memory CD8 clonotypes were shared. Only blood was sampled, and tissue TCR repertoires likely differ from those in blood. Incomplete sequencing was indicated by rarefaction of sorted-subset datasets, despite the large sequencing depth. Estimated clonotype richness was generally larger for naive than for memory subsets. Compared with non-shared clonotypes, the clonotypes found in all four sorted-subset donors had higher generation probabilities.

This sequence originates from a man aged 18 to 29 in good health. Some clones in this sample may be carry-over from other donors' samples. Input material: naive CD4+ T cells from PBMCs. Read against the paper, the sample's cell subset or site label means: CD45RA+ positively selected.

The DNA sequence is TGTGCCAGCGTACCTTGGGACGCCTTGGGATATGGCTACACCTTC. Its protein reads: CASVPWDALGYGYTF. Recombination joined TRBV7-9 with TRBJ1-2, and possibly TRBD1, on 5 matching bases. Trimming takes 8 bases from V and 5 bases from J, and the germline ends sit 21 bases apart. According to the germline V gene (reference sequence), CDR1 reads SEHNR and CDR2 reads FQNEAQ. Including the terminal cysteine and phenylalanine, the CDR3 comprises 15 residues. Just the 45-base CDR3 DNA is kept, in frame starting at base 1.